This T cell receptor (beta chain) was identified during a study of control samples from healthy donors and cancer patients. This CDR3 comprises 15 residues. CDR1 is WSHSY, CDR2 SAAADI, per germline. Measured with immunoSEQ multiplex PCR; TCRdb has only the in-frame clones, and not every one. The table has 65,000 to 90,000 clones, about 94% seen once. The source of this sequence is a woman between 25 and 40 years old in good health. This chain connects TRBV10-2 to TRBJ1-3, with TRBD2 identical over 10 bases. Matching the DNA end better, TRBJ2-2 makes the J call doubtful. The specimen was blood. DNA for the CDR3: TGCGCCAGCCTAGCGGGGGACACTTCGCCCGGGGAGCTGTTTTTT. This gives the protein CASLAGDTSPGELFF.